This is a list of T cell receptor beta chains from one sample in a study of shared clonotypes between healthy human individuals. The protocol was immunoSEQ multiplex PCR, while the TCRdb copy is restricted to in-frame clones and leaves out a portion. The sample gives hundreds of thousands of clones, 92% of which show up once; 24% is in the top ten. Specimen: naive CD8+ T cells sorted from blood. The receptors come from a man aged 30 to 39 in good health. CDR3s include the opening cysteine and the closing phenylalanine or tryptophan. Each record gives: CDR3 protein, CDR3 DNA, V gene, clone size, D gene, J gene. D genes are given only for firm matches. Part of the rows lack a size; the others show once, few, many or a class for expanded clones.

CASRHRGQLDTGELFF TGTGCCAGCAGACACAGGGGACAGCTCGACACCGGGGAGCTGTTTTTT TRBV28 NA TRBD1 TRBJ2-2
CASSTDRDRPNIQYF TGTGCCAGCAGTACAGACAGGGATAGGCCAAACATTCAGTACTTC TRBV6-1 once TRBD1 TRBJ2-4
CASSLERSGRPSGTQYF TGTGCCAGCAGCTTAGAACGTAGCGGGAGACCCTCTGGGACCCAGTACTTC TRBV7-9 NA TRBD2 TRBJ2-5
CASSINRGFTEAFF TGTGCCAGTAGTATCAACAGGGGATTCACTGAAGCTTTCTTT TRBV19 NA TRBD1 TRBJ1-1
CASSIGTADNSPLHF TGTGCCAGTAGTATAGGGACAGCAGATAATTCACCCCTCCACTTT TRBV19 NA NA TRBJ1-6
CASVRGDYGYTF TGTGCCAGCGTCAGGGGAGACTATGGCTACACCTTC TRBV7-3 NA NA TRBJ1-2
CASTYRDRFYEQYF TGTGCCAGCACCTACCGGGACAGGTTCTACGAGCAGTACTTC TRBV28 NA TRBD1 TRBJ2-7
CASIRYGAGQVNLYEQYF TGCGCCAGCATAAGGTACGGGGCGGGACAGGTAAACCTTTACGAGCAGTACTTC TRBV23-1 NA TRBD1 TRBJ2-7
CASMTGGDEQYF TGTGCCAGCATGACAGGGGGCGACGAGCAGTACTTC TRBV2 NA TRBD1 TRBJ2-7
CASSLSQLANYGYTF TGTGCCAGCAGCTTATCCCAATTAGCTAACTATGGCTACACCTTC TRBV7-2 NA NA TRBJ1-2
CAWSSGIYNEQFF TGTGCCTGGAGTAGCGGGATCTACAATGAGCAGTTCTTC TRBV30 NA TRBD2 TRBJ2-1
CASSPSSRYEQFF TGTGCCAGCAGTCCTTCAAGTCGCTATGAGCAGTTCTTC TRBV7-9 NA NA TRBJ2-1
CASSLLADWDSTQETQYF TGTGCCAGCAGTTTGTTGGCTGATTGGGACAGCACCCAAGAGACCCAGTACTTC TRBV27 NA TRBD1 TRBJ2-5
CASGSSRQMNTEAFF TGTGCTAGTGGTTCTTCCAGGCAAATGAACACTGAAGCTTTCTTT TRBV12-5 NA NA TRBJ1-1
CASSTTGIPNSYEQYF TGTGCCAGCAGCACGACAGGGATCCCTAACTCCTACGAGCAGTACTTC TRBV5-4 NA TRBD1 TRBJ2-7
CASSETGSGAQYF TGCGCCAGCAGTGAGACGGGCAGCGGGGCCCAGTACTTC TRBV10-1 NA TRBD2 TRBJ2-5
CASSEGDIYTDTQYF TGTGCCAGCAGTGAGGGCGATATATACACAGATACGCAGTATTTT TRBV25-1 NA NA TRBJ2-3
CASSQREGDTQYF TGTGCCAGCAGCCAGCGGGAGGGGGATACGCAGTATTTT TRBV7-9 NA TRBD2 TRBJ2-3
CASSLLGLAEYEGTGELFF TGTGCCAGCAGTTTATTAGGACTAGCGGAATATGAGGGCACCGGGGAGCTGTTTTTT TRBV27 NA TRBD2 TRBJ2-2
CASSSNPDRATDTQYF TGTGCCAGCAGCTCAAATCCGGACCGGGCCACAGATACGCAGTATTTT TRBV9 NA NA TRBJ2-3
CASSVDIRRGVNTGELFF TGTGCCAGCAGCGTAGACATAAGGAGGGGGGTCAACACCGGGGAGCTGTTTTTT TRBV9 NA NA TRBJ2-2
CASRLRRLNTEAFF TGTGCCAGCCGGCTTCGGCGGCTGAACACTGAAGCTTTCTTT TRBV6-5 NA NA TRBJ1-1
CAITGGAEAFF TGTGCCATCACAGGGGGCGCAGAAGCTTTCTTT TRBV6-6 NA TRBD1 TRBJ1-1
CASSLVTRQGADTQYF TGTGCCAGCAGCTTAGTTACCCGACAGGGGGCAGATACGCAGTATTTT TRBV7-6 NA TRBD1 TRBJ2-3
CASSGGPRETQYF TGTGCCAGCAGTGGGGGACCGAGGGAGACCCAGTACTTC TRBV27 NA NA TRBJ2-5
CASSIRPGGNQPQHF TGTGCCAGTAGTATTAGACCGGGAGGCAATCAGCCCCAGCATTTT TRBV19 NA NA TRBJ1-5
CASSEVVTYRDTDTQYF TGTGCCAGCAGTGAAGTGGTGACCTATAGGGACACAGATACGCAGTATTTT TRBV2 NA NA TRBJ2-3
CASRGRTANNEQFF TGTGCCAGCAGAGGACGGACTGCCAACAATGAGCAGTTCTTC TRBV11-2 NA NA TRBJ2-1
CASSRPGLAVVPSYNEQFF TGTGCCAGCAGTCGTCCGGGACTAGCGGTCGTACCCTCCTACAATGAGCAGTTCTTC TRBV13 NA TRBD2 TRBJ2-1
CASSLAGRSVTDTQYF TGCGCCAGCAGCTTGGCCGGGCGGAGCGTCACAGATACGCAGTATTTT TRBV5-1 NA NA TRBJ2-3
CASSSRAGKHYEQYF TGTGCCAGCAGTTCTAGAGCGGGAAAACACTACGAGCAGTACTTC TRBV27 NA TRBD2 TRBJ2-7
CASRPHPHPYEQYF TGTGCCAGCAGGCCCCACCCTCACCCTTACGAGCAGTACTTC TRBV6-4 NA NA TRBJ2-7
CASSGTSGTDTQYF TGTGCCAGCAGTGGGACTAGCGGCACAGATACGCAGTATTTT TRBV9 NA TRBD2 TRBJ2-3
CASSSGPNSYEQYF TGTGCCAGCAGTTCGGGACCGAACTCCTACGAGCAGTACTTC TRBV27 NA NA TRBJ2-7
CAWSAGDLAEQYF TGTGCCTGGAGTGCCGGGGATCTCGCCGAGCAGTACTTC TRBV30 NA NA TRBJ2-7
CASSQDRQSFEQYF TGTGCCAGCAGCCAAGATCGCCAGTCATTTGAGCAGTACTTC TRBV4-2 NA NA TRBJ2-7
CASSESGEKLFF TGCGCCAGCAGTGAGTCGGGGGAAAAACTGTTTTTT TRBV10-2 few NA TRBJ1-4